This TCR beta chain was sequenced in a study of blood T cell repertoires in COVID-19. TCRdb's table, derived via immunoSEQ multiplex PCR, lists solely in-frame clones and lacks some. The data hold some 300,000 clones, with 88% observed a single time. With V trimmed by 4 bases and J by 7 bases, 7 bases remained unmatched. The CDR3 is 14 amino acids. Germline V lookup: CDR1 SGDLS, CDR2 YYNGEE. Specimen: PBMCs or T cells enriched from blood (not recorded which). The chain joins TRBV9 to TRBJ2-1; 8 nucleotides match TRBD1. The source is a woman aged 25 to 45 who had recovered from COVID-19. For the CDR3, the DNA is TGTGCCAGCAGCCCCCGGGACAGGCAGAATGAGCAGTTCTTC. It encodes CASSPRDRQNEQFF.